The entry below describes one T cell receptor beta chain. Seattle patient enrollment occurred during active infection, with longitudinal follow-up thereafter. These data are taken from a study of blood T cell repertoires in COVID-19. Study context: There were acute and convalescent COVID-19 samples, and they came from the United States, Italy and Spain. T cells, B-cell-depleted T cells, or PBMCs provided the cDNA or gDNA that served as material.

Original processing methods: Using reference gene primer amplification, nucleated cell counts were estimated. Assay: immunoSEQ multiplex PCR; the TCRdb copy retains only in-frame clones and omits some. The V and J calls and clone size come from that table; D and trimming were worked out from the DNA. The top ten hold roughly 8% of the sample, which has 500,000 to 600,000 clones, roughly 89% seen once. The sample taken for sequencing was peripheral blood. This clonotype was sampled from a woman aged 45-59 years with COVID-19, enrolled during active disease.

The CDR3 sequence is CASSQVPLQGSPMNTEAFF. The CDR3 DNA reads TGCGCCAGCAGTCAGGTCCCCCTACAGGGGTCCCCCATGAACACTGAAGCTTTCTTT. The rearrangement joins TRBV23-1 to TRBJ1-1, with 7 bases matching TRBD1. TRBV23-1 qualifies as an ORF whose function is uncertain. The CDR3 is 19 amino acids. Germline trimming cut 3 bases from V and 0 bases from J; bases unmatched to any gene: 16.